This T cell receptor beta chain stems from a study of vaccination and CD4 T cells after COVID-19. Turning to the study itself: Investigators stimulated cells with overlapping spike peptides drawn from SARS-CoV-2, HCoV-NL63, HCoV-OC43 and HCoV-229E.

With the Oncomine TCR Beta short-read assay, DNA from cultured CD4+ T cells was sequenced. TCRdb used MiXCR to reprocess the PCR reads, holding one entry per CDR3 protein. The sample lists about 20,000 distinct CDR3 sequences, about 38% seen once, with about 25% in the top ten. This CDR3 is built from 14 residues. Trimming removed 2 bases at V and 12 bases at J, with 19 bases between. Germline CDR1 is MRHNA and CDR2 is SNTAGT. Treatment noted: approximately nine-day PBMC culture with coronavirus spike peptide pools or control peptides (ViraFEST assay). Some 2 million PBMCs were grown per well alongside about 10 IU/ml IL-2 and 7.5 to 10 ug/ml peptide pools. This clonotype was detected only a few times. Its antigen is undetermined. Study-level points and caveats: When vaccine-specific clones from convalescent patients were examined, 304 of 307 were spike mono-reactive.

The source was CD4+ T cells from blood, cultured in vitro, collected before SARS-CoV-2 vaccination. The V and J genes are TRBV6-4 and TRBJ1-1; weak D call: TRBD1 (5 bases). The receptor comes from a human donor who received a COVID-19 vaccine. CDR3 bases: TGTGCCAGCAGTGACGTTTTCGGGGACCCAAAAACTTTCTTT. Amino acids: CASSDVFGDPKTFF.